This TCR beta chain was identified in a study of blood T cell repertoires in COVID-19. Study in general: Acute-phase and convalescent COVID-19 samples originated in the United States, Italy and Spain.

Germline loops: CDR1 SGHTS, CDR2 YDEGEE. V lost 5 bases to trimming and J lost 6 bases; unmatched junction nucleotides: 12. The CDR3 contains 17 residues. Profiled with immunoSEQ multiplex PCR; TCRdb holds only in-frame clones, not every one. The table has 81,000 or so clones, 70% to 90% seen once. The rearrangement joins TRBV5-8 to TRBJ2-4; 12 bases agree with TRBD2. Sequenced sample: peripheral blood. This receptor was identified in a woman in her 70s with active or convalescent COVID-19. This CDR3 reads CASSPGLAGPQLNIQYF. CDR3 in DNA: TGTGCCAGCAGTCCCGGACTAGCGGGGCCGCAGTTAAACATTCAGTACTTC.